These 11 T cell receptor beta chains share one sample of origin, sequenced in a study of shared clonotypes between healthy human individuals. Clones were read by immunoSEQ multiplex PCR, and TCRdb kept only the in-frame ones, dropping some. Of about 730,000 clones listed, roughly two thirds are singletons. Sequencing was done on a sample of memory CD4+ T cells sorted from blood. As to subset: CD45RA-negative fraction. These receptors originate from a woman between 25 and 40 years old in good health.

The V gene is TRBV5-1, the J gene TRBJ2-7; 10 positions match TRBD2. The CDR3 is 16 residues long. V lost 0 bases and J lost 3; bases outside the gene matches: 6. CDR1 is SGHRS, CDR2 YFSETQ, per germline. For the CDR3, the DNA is TGCGCCAGCAGCTTGGGGCTAGCGGGAGAAGGCTACGAGCAGTACTTC. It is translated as CASSLGLAGEGYEQYF.

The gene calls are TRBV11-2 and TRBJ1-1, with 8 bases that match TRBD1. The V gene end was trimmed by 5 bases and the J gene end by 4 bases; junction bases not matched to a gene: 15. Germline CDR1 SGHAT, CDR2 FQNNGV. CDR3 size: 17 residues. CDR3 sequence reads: CASSRLSGTGQGTEAFF. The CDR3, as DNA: TGTGCCAGCAGCCGCCTATCGGGGACAGGACAAGGCACTGAAGCTTTCTTT.

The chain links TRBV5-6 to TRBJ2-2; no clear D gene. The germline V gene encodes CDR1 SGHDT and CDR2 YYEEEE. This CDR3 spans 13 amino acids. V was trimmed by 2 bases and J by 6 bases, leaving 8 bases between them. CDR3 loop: CASSFSHPGELFF. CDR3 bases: TGTGCCAGCAGCTTTTCCCATCCCGGGGAGCTGTTTTTT.

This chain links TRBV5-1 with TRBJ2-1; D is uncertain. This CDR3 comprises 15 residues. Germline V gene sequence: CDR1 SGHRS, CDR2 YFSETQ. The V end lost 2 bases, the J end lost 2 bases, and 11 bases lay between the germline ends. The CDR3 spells CASSFSTAAYNEQFF. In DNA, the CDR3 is TGCGCCAGCAGCTTCTCGACGGCGGCCTACAATGAGCAGTTCTTC.

The CDR3 here is CASSSGLADLTDTQYF. The CDR3 coding sequence is TGTGCCAGCAGTTCCGGACTAGCGGACCTCACAGATACGCAGTATTTT. The chain links TRBV28 to TRBJ2-3, with TRBD2 identical over 10 bases. The junction had 6 bases not matched to a gene; V was cut back by 4 bases and J by 2 bases. The germline V gene encodes CDR1 MDHEN and CDR2 SYDVKM. This CDR3 region has 16 residues.

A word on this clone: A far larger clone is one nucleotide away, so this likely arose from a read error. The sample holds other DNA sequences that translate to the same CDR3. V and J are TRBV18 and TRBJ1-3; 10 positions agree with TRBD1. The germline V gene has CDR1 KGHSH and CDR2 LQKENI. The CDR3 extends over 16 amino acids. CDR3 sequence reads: CASSSGQGSSGNTIYF. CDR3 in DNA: TGTGCCAGCTCATCGGGACAGGGGTCCTCTGGAAATACCATATATTTT. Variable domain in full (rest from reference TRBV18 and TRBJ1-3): NAGVMQNPRHLVRRRGQEARLRCSPMKGHSHVYWYRQLPEEGLKFMVYLQKENIIDESGMPKERFSAEFPKEGPSILRIQQVVRGDSAAYFCASSSGQGSSGNTIYFGEGSWLTVV.

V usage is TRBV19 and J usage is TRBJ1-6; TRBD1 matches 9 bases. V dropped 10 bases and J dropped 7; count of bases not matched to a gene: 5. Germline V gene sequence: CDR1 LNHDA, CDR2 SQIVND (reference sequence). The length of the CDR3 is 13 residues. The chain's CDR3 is CATHGQGNSPLHF. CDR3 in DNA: TGTGCCACTCATGGACAGGGGAATTCACCCCTCCACTTT.

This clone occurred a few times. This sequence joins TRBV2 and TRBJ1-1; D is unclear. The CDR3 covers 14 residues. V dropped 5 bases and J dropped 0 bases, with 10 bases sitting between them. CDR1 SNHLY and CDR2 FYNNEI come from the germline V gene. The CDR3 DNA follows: TGTGCCAGCAGTAGGGAGTCGGTGAACACTGAAGCTTTCTTT. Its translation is CASSRESVNTEAFF.

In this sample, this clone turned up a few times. The CDR3 sequence is CASSLRPGLAGGHNEQFF. The CDR3, as DNA: TGTGCCAGCAGTTTGCGTCCGGGACTAGCGGGAGGACACAATGAGCAGTTCTTC. The gene calls are TRBV27 and TRBJ2-1; 15 nucleotides agree with TRBD2. Germline V CDR1 and CDR2: MNHEY, SMNVEV (reference sequence). The J segment lost 5 bases and the V segment lost 3 bases, leaving 8 bases of the junction unmatched. CDR3 size: 18 residues.

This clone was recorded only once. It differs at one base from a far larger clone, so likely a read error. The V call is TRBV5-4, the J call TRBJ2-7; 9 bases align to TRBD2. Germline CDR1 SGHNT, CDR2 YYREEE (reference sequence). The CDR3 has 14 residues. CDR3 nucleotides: TGTGCCAGCAGCGCGGGAGGGAATTCCTACGAGCAGTGCTTC. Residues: CASSAGGNSYEQCF.

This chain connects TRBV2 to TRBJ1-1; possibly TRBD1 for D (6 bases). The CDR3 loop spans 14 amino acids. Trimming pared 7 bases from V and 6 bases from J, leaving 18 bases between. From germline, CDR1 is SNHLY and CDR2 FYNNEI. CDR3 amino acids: CASTPRGGRAEAFF. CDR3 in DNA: TGTGCCAGCACCCCAAGGGGGGGAAGGGCTGAAGCTTTCTTT.